These T cell receptor beta chains were read from a single sample in a study. TCRdb re-derived calls from the 5' RACE reads in MiXCR, one entry per CDR3 protein. This sample has about 55,000 distinct CDR3 sequences, with 15% to 20% found just once. The specimen was naive CD4+ T cells sorted from blood. The receptors here all came from a female donor with breast cancer. The CDR3 runs from the conserved cysteine through the conserved F or W. D genes are given only for firm matches. Not all rows give a size; the values are once, few, many and, for expanded clones, a class.

TRBD2	few	TRBV4-1	TRBJ2-1	CASSRAGSGKTYNEQFF	TGCGCCAGCAGCCGCGCCGGAAGCGGGAAGACCTACAATGAGCAGTTCTTC
TRBD1	-	TRBV12-3/TRBV12-4	TRBJ2-1	CASSARTGEFF	TGTGCCAGCAGTGCCCGGACAGGGGAGTTCTTC
-	-	TRBV12-3/TRBV12-4	TRBJ2-1	CASSFEEGNEQLF	TGTGCCAGCAGTTTCGAGGAGGGGAATGAGCAGCTCTTC
-	-	TRBV5-1	TRBJ1-5	CASRAGYSNQPQHF	TGCGCCAGCAGGGCAGGGTATAGCAATCAGCCCCAGCATTTT
-	-	TRBV12-3/TRBV12-4	TRBJ2-5	CACSLPGTQETQYF	TGTGCCTGCAGTTTACCGGGGACCCAAGAGACCCAGTACTTC
-	-	TRBV21-1	TRBJ2-5	CASSPTGGVGETQYF	TGTGCCAGCAGCCCGACAGGGGGCGTCGGGGAGACCCAGTACTTC
TRBD2	-	TRBV9	TRBJ2-1	CASARGLAGYNEQFF	TGTGCCAGCGCGCGTGGACTAGCGGGCTACAATGAGCAGTTCTTC
TRBD1	-	TRBV7-9	TRBJ2-5	CASSLGGQGESQYF	TGTGCCAGCAGCTTAGGCGGACAGGGAGAGAGCCAGTACTTC
-	-	TRBV7-2	TRBJ2-1	CASSSREGREQFF	TGTGCCAGCAGCTCCAGGGAAGGCCGGGAGCAATTCTTC
-	many	TRBV5-1	TRBJ2-5	CASSLGGQSETQYF	TGCGCCAGCAGCTTAGGGGGACAATCAGAGACCCAGTACTTC
-	many	TRBV7-2	TRBJ1-2	CASSTGGGSNYGYTF	TGTGCCAGCAGCACAGGAGGCGGATCCAACTATGGCTACACCTTC
TRBD2	few	TRBV12-3/TRBV12-4	TRBJ2-3	CATSAYSGRAGNTQYF	TGTGCCACTTCGGCTTATAGCGGGAGGGCCGGAAATACGCAGTATTTT
-	few	TRBV30	TRBJ2-1	CAWSVLVEQFF	TGTGCCTGGAGTGTACTAGTTGAGCAGTTCTTC
TRBD1	many	TRBV9	TRBJ2-7	CASSVGAQGAGYEQYF	TGTGCCAGCAGCGTGGGAGCCCAGGGGGCCGGGTACGAGCAGTACTTC
-	few	TRBV5-1	TRBJ2-3	CASSFRGESTDTQYF	TGCGCCAGCAGCTTCCGCGGCGAGAGCACAGATACGCAGTATTTT
-	many	TRBV29-1	TRBJ2-5	CSVETGAGETQYF	TGCAGCGTTGAGACGGGGGCGGGAGAGACCCAGTACTTC
-	few	TRBV5-1	TRBJ1-3	CASSLGQLSGNTIYF	TGCGCCAGCAGCTTGGGACAACTCTCTGGAAACACCATATATTTT
-	-	TRBV7-9	TRBJ2-6	CASSSGSPPGANVLTF	TGTGCCAGCAGCTCGGGATCCCCTCCGGGGGCCAACGTCCTGACTTTC
-	few	TRBV5-1	TRBJ1-1	CASSLYQGHPNTEAFF	TGCGCCAGCAGCTTATATCAGGGGCATCCAAACACTGAAGCTTTCTTT
-	few	TRBV7-2	TRBJ2-1	CASSLARGKQFF	TGTGCCAGCAGCTTAGCTAGAGGCAAGCAGTTCTTC
-	many	TRBV7-7	TRBJ2-1	CASSLGQAHYNEQFF	TGTGCTAGCAGCTTAGGGCAGGCCCACTACAATGAGCAGTTCTTC
-	-	TRBV29-1	TRBJ2-5	CSAVPTRETQYF	TGCAGCGCCGTACCGACACGAGAGACCCAGTACTTC
TRBD1	-	TRBV9	TRBJ1-4	CASSPRRGQEKLFF	TGTGCCAGCAGCCCGCGGAGGGGGCAGGAAAAACTGTTTTTT
TRBD2	few	TRBV20-1	TRBJ2-5	CSARDRRGRADETQYF	TGCAGTGCTAGAGATAGGCGAGGGAGGGCCGACGAGACCCAGTACTTC
-	few	TRBV5-1	TRBJ2-7	CASRPMTGPYEQYF	TGCGCCAGCAGGCCCATGACGGGGCCCTACGAGCAGTACTTC
-	-	TRBV5-1	TRBJ1-1	CASSPGVNTEAFF	TGCGCCAGCAGCCCAGGGGTGAACACTGAAGCTTTCTTT
TRBD2	-	TRBV7-3	TRBJ2-1	CASSLLPGEGRDNEQFF	TGTGCCAGCAGCTTACTTCCGGGGGAGGGCAGAGACAATGAGCAGTTCTTC
TRBD1	-	TRBV10-3	TRBJ1-2	CAIQGGYYGYTF	TGTGCCATACAGGGGGGGTACTATGGCTACACCTTC
-	-	TRBV11-2	TRBJ2-1	CASSFIVSGGDYNEQFF	TGTGCCAGCAGCTTTATCGTCTCGGGCGGAGATTACAATGAGCAGTTCTTC
TRBD1	few	TRBV3-1	TRBJ2-5	CASSHMTSGGETQYF	TGTGCCAGCAGCCACATGACATCAGGGGGAGAGACCCAGTACTTC
TRBD1	many	TRBV27	TRBJ1-2	CASSGRQGANGYYGYTF	TGTGCCAGCAGTGGGCGACAGGGGGCAAATGGATACTATGGCTACACCTTC
-	many	TRBV20-1	TRBJ2-3	CSARDRAVTDTQYF	TGCAGTGCTAGAGATAGGGCAGTTACAGATACGCAGTATTTT
TRBD1	-	TRBV25-1	TRBJ1-3	CASSAPGGSGNTIYF	TGTGCCAGCAGCGCTCCAGGGGGCTCTGGAAACACCATATATTTT
-	-	TRBV7-9	TRBJ2-7	CASSSDLSSSYEQYF	TGTGCCAGCAGCTCAGACTTGTCGAGCTCCTACGAGCAGTACTTC
-	-	TRBV20-1	TRBJ2-3	CSASFPAGPSTDMQYF	TGCAGTGCTTCCTTTCCAGCGGGCCCTTCCACAGATATGCAGTATTTT
-	-	TRBV7-6	TRBJ2-7	CASSKRQATYEQYF	TGTGCCAGCAGTAAACGACAGGCTACCTACGAGCAGTACTTC
-	-	TRBV30	TRBJ1-5	CAWSVGARSNQPQHF	TGTGCCTGGAGTGTAGGGGCCAGGAGCAATCAGCCCCAGCATTTT
-	-	TRBV10-3	TRBJ2-7	CAIRGSPNHEQYF	TGTGCCATCAGGGGCAGCCCTAACCACGAGCAGTACTTC
-	many	TRBV7-6	TRBJ2-6	CASSLEAGGGTGANVLTF	TGTGCCAGCAGCTTAGAGGCGGGTGGTGGCACTGGGGCCAACGTCCTGACTTTC
-	-	TRBV5-1	TRBJ1-2	CASSLGQGNGGYTF	TGCGCCAGCAGCTTGGGTCAGGGGAACGGGGGCTACACCTTC
TRBD2	-	TRBV7-2	TRBJ2-7	CASSFRAGGNEQYF	TGTGCCAGCAGCTTCAGAGCGGGAGGCAACGAGCAGTACTTC
TRBD2	few	TRBV7-2	TRBJ2-3	CASSPRLAGRTDTQYF	TGTGCCAGCAGCCCAAGACTAGCGGGGCGCACAGATACGCAGTATTTT
-	-	TRBV15	TRBJ2-1	CATSVATGTYNEQFF	TGTGCCACCAGCGTGGCAACGGGAACCTACAATGAGCAGTTCTTC
TRBD2	many	TRBV29-1	TRBJ2-1	CSVAGGSSYNEQFF	TGCAGCGTCGCTGGCGGGAGCTCCTACAATGAGCAGTTCTTC
-	many	TRBV20-1	TRBJ1-4	CSARDPTALGTVF	TGCAGTGCTCGGGACCCGACAGCCCTGGGGACGGTTTTT
-	-	TRBV18	TRBJ2-5	CASSPHRGSQETQYF	TGTGCCAGCTCCCCACACCGGGGGTCCCAAGAGACCCAGTACTTC
TRBD1	few	TRBV10-3	TRBJ2-3	CAISDFDRGNTDTQYF	TGTGCCATCAGTGATTTCGACAGGGGGAACACAGATACGCAGTATTTT
TRBD2	-	TRBV20-1	TRBJ2-7	CSARPGGRAGSYF	TGCAGTGCTAGACCCGGCGGGAGGGCCGGATCGTACTTC
-	-	TRBV5-4	TRBJ2-7	CASSPDRHSYEQYF	TGTGCCAGCAGTCCGGACCGCCATTCCTACGAGCAGTACTTC